This T cell receptor (beta chain) comes out of a study of siplizumab effects on memory and regulatory T cells. Comment on this clone: No antigen is known for it.

Study-wide results and caveats: No assignable naive or memory phenotype existed for roughly 75-95% of proliferating CD4+ or CD8+ clones.

Each sample contributed some 96,000 TCR templates to the assay. Profiled with immunoSEQ multiplex PCR; TCRdb holds only in-frame clones, not every one. The sample carries 100,000 or so clones, about 91% recorded once. CDR1 MNHEY and CDR2 SVGAGI come from the germline V gene. V was pared by 9 bases and J by 3 bases, with 12 bases between. The CDR3 has 12 amino acids. The clonotype was recovered from a human donor in good health. The chain couples TRBV6-5 to TRBJ2-7; D is undetermined. Sequenced sample: Tregs sorted from blood. The CDR3 region is CASSRTRYEQYF. The DNA for the CDR3 is TGTGCCAGTAGCAGGACCCGCTACGAGCAGTACTTC.